This T cell receptor (beta chain) appears in the sequencing data of a study of blood T cell repertoires in COVID-19. Trimming cost V 0 bases and J 4 bases, with 9 bases left between them. The CDR3 consists of 14 residues. The germline gives CDR1 LGHDT, CDR2 YNNKEL (reference sequence). Sequencing used immunoSEQ multiplex PCR; TCRdb keeps in-frame clones, though not all of them. The data show about 190,000 clones, with more than 70% seen just once and approximately 5.6% held by the top ten. The chain has TRBV3-1 (or the pseudogene TRBV3-2) and TRBJ1-1; D is ambiguous. Input material: peripheral blood. The sequence derives from a man aged 35 to 55 with active or convalescent COVID-19. The CDR3 DNA follows: TGTGCCAGCAGCCAAGACCTTCGAGGCACTGAAGCTTTCTTT. This sequence encodes CASSQDLRGTEAFF.